Listed below are T cell receptor beta chains from one sample, sequenced in a study of CD8+ T cells in alopecia areata. Clones were read by immunoSEQ multiplex PCR, and TCRdb kept only the in-frame ones, dropping some. The sample yields about 99,000 clones, less than 70% seen once. Sequenced material: CD4+ T cells sorted from blood. Receptors originate from a human donor in good health. CDR3s include the opening cysteine and the closing phenylalanine or tryptophan. The order of the fields is V gene, CDR3 length, J gene, D gene, CDR3 DNA, CDR3 protein. The D gene is left open where the match is weak.

TRBV9	12	TRBJ1-1	.	TGTGCCAGCAGCCCTCTGGGGTTTGGCGCTTTCTTT	CASSPLGFGAFF
TRBV7-9	12	TRBJ2-6	.	TGTGCCGGGGGGTCTGGGGCCAACGTCCTGACTTTC	CAGGSGANVLTF
TRBV18	16	TRBJ2-1	TRBD2	TGTGCCAGCTCACAATCCACGGCTAGCGGGGGCTATGAGCAGTTCTTC	CASSQSTASGGYEQFF
TRBV4-1	15	TRBJ2-1	TRBD2	TGCGCCAGCAGCAGAGCGGGACTAGCGGGGGAAGAGCAGTTCTTC	CASSRAGLAGEEQFF
TRBV9	15	TRBJ1-1	.	TGTGCCAGCAGCGTAGGCACTCACGCGAACACTGAAGCTTTCTTT	CASSVGTHANTEAFF
TRBV14	17	TRBJ2-3	TRBD2	TGTGCCAGCAGCCGACCTCCGAATAGCGGGGCAACAGATACGCAGTATTTT	CASSRPPNSGATDTQYF
TRBV10-3	16	TRBJ2-7	TRBD1	TGTGCCATCAGTGGAAGGGGACAGGGAGATCCCTACGAGCAGTACTTC	CAISGRGQGDPYEQYF
TRBV5-4	13	TRBJ2-5	.	TGTGCCAGCAGCTTCGGGTACCAAGAGACCCAGTACTTC	CASSFGYQETQYF
TRBV2	15	TRBJ2-1	TRBD2	TGTGCCAGCAGTCCCCCTGCGGGGGGGAAAAATGAGCAGTTCTTC	CASSPPAGGKNEQFF
TRBV7-9	14	TRBJ2-7	.	TGTGCCAGCAGCTTAGAGGTAAACTCCTACGAGCAGTACTTC	CASSLEVNSYEQYF